The source of this T cell receptor beta chain is a study of human T cells and chemical hapten exposure. Whole-study findings and limits: TCRs exceeding 1 in 1000 frequency stayed unchanged with DPC sensitization.

TCRdb reprocessed the RACE reads with MiXCR, giving one entry per CDR3 protein. The sample lists 55,000 to 75,000 distinct CDR3 sequences, about 6.5% occurring once. This clonotype was found many times. Its specificity is not known. The time point is: healthy volunteer bleed at 6 weeks. Total RNA was extracted from unfractionated whole blood. The CDR3 has 16 residues. The germline CDR1 and CDR2 sequences are MDHEN and SYDVKM. J was trimmed by 2 bases and V by 3 bases; bases with no gene match: 9. What was sequenced was whole blood. This receptor was identified in a female donor in good health. Some clones in this sample may be carry-over from other donors' samples. The rearrangement uses TRBV28 and TRBJ2-7; 8 bases match TRBD1. CDR3 loop: CASSFFPRTGTYEQYF. The DNA for the CDR3 is TGTGCCAGCAGTTTCTTTCCCAGGACAGGGACCTACGAGCAGTACTTC. The full variable domain, in which reference TRBV28 and TRBJ2-7 provide the parts outside the CDR3, is DVKVTQSSRYLVKRTGEKVFLECVQDMDHENMFWYRQDPGLGLRLIYFSYDVKMKEKGDIPEGYSVSREKKERFSLILESASTNQTSMYLCASSFFPRTGTYEQYFGPGTRLTVT.